Below are 9 T cell receptor beta chains sequenced from a single sample in a study of technical replicates of blood from several donors. This table comes from immunoSEQ multiplex PCR, and its TCRdb copy is limited to in-frame clones, with some not included. The sample lists around 69,000 clones, around 87% occurring once. The specimen was PBMCs. These receptors originate from a human donor in good health. Some clones in this sample may be carry-over from other donors' samples.

The V gene is TRBV25-1, the J gene TRBJ1-1; 10 nucleotides line up with TRBD1. The V segment lost 6 bases and the J segment 4 bases; nucleotides outside the gene matches: 5. The CDR3 consists of 14 residues. CDR1 is MGHDK, CDR2 SYGVNS, per germline. The CDR3 is CASSNDRGPTEAFF. The CDR3 DNA follows: TGTGCCAGCAGCAATGACAGGGGGCCCACTGAAGCTTTCTTT. The whole variable domain, filled in from reference TRBV25-1 and TRBJ1-1, reads EADIYQTPRYLVIGTGKKITLECSQTMGHDKMYWYQQDPGMELHLIHYSYGVNSTEKGDLSSESTVSRIRTEHFPLTLESARPSHTSQYLCASSNDRGPTEAFFGQGTRLTVV.

V usage is TRBV6-6 and J usage is TRBJ2-7, with D perhaps matching TRBD1 (6 bases). Trimming took 5 bases from V and 5 from J, leaving 16 bases between them. The CDR3 covers 14 residues. CDR1 and CDR2 (germline): MNHNY, SVGAGI (reference sequence). The CDR3 coding sequence is TGTGCCAGCAGTCCCCTATCACAGGGCCACGAGCAGTACTTC. This encodes CASSPLSQGHEQYF.

The chain joins TRBV6-6 to TRBJ2-3, with TRBD2 as a possible D gene (6 bases). The germline gives CDR1 MNHNY, CDR2 SVGAGI (reference sequence). V was cut by 5 bases and J by 8 bases, with 17 bases left in between. The CDR3 runs 14 residues. CDR3 sequence: CASSAATSPTTQYF. In DNA form, the CDR3 reads TGTGCCAGCAGTGCAGCGACTAGTCCGACTACGCAGTATTTT.

The gene calls are TRBV27 and TRBJ2-7; 9 nucleotides align to TRBD1. The CDR3 has 14 amino acids. V was pared by 4 bases and J by 4 bases, with 5 bases of the junction left unmatched. Germline values: CDR1 MNHEY, CDR2 SMNVEV (reference sequence). CDR3 nucleotides: TGTGCCAGCAGTTCTGGGGGACAGGGTTACGAGCAGTACTTC. It specifies CASSSGGQGYEQYF.

This clone appeared a single time. The chain has TRBV4-1 and TRBJ2-4, with 9 bases lining up with TRBD1. The CDR3 covers 16 residues. Germline V lookup: CDR1 MGHRA, CDR2 YSYEKL. The junction had 4 bases not matched to a gene; V was cut back by 3 bases and J by 1 base. CDR3 sequence: CASSQDRGFAKNIQYF. CDR3 nucleotide sequence: TGCGCCAGCAGCCAGGACAGGGGATTCGCCAAAAACATTCAGTACTTC.

The chain uses TRBV28 and TRBJ2-2; 12 nucleotides agree with TRBD1. Trimming removed 6 bases from V and 3 bases from J; junction bases left unmatched: 5. This CDR3 is built from 16 residues. The germline gives CDR1 MDHEN, CDR2 SYDVKM. Here the CDR3 reads CASSSGQGAYTGELFF. The DNA of the CDR3 is TGTGCCAGCAGCTCGGGACAGGGGGCGTACACCGGGGAGCTGTTTTTT.

This chain connects TRBV5-1 to TRBJ2-3, with a possible D match to TRBD2 (5 bases). V was pared by 4 bases and J by 8 bases, with 17 bases between. Germline CDR1 and CDR2: SGHRS and YFSETQ. The CDR3 consists of 14 residues. Here the CDR3 reads CASSMQVAGGTQYF. The DNA of the CDR3 is TGCGCCAGCAGCATGCAGGTCGCGGGTGGTACGCAGTATTTT.

V gene TRBV27 combines with J gene TRBJ2-1; 9 bases agree with TRBD2. Germline assignment: CDR1 MNHEY and CDR2 SMNVEV (reference sequence). The CDR3 contains 15 residues. The V and J ends lost 2 bases and 7 bases, in that order; junction bases with no gene match: 6. The CDR3 DNA follows: TGTGCCAGCAGTTTAGTGGGCGGGGGGGGGAATGAGCAGTTCTTC. Residues: CASSLVGGGGNEQFF.

The chain is built from TRBV29-1 and TRBJ1-1; the match to TRBD1 covers 10 bases. V was clipped by 5 bases and J by 4 bases; unmatched bases: 7. This CDR3 has 14 amino acids. Per germline, CDR1 SQVTM and CDR2 ANQGSEA. The CDR3 reads CSVNPGQGFTEAFF. For the CDR3, the DNA is TGCAGCGTTAATCCGGGACAGGGGTTCACTGAAGCTTTCTTT. Full variable domain (outside the CDR3, taken from reference TRBV29-1 and TRBJ1-1): SAVISQKPSRDICQRGTSLTIQCQVDSQVTMMFWYRQQPGQSLTLIATANQGSEATYESGFVIDKFPISRPNLTFSTLTVSNMSPEDSSIYLCSVNPGQGFTEAFFGQGTRLTVV.